This record concerns one T cell receptor beta chain sequence. The clone's antigen remains unknown. Base qualities are missing; no much larger clone stands one base away. The sample originates from a study of shared clonotypes between healthy human individuals (dated by TCRdb to 2020 to 2021). Background for the entire study: The cohort included a few men and a couple of women between 18 and 49 years of age. For each donor, CD4 naive and CD4 memory were each given three plates, CD8 naive was given two plates, and CD8 memory was given one plate. To estimate repertoire size and how much clonotypes are shared between individuals, the study performed deep sequencing of blood TCR repertoires from roughly five healthy adults. To increase sequencing depth and limit assay-specific biases, TCR repertoire library preparation and sequencing were carried out by different laboratories using diverse techniques. Per donor, leukapheresis produced somewhere between about 0.85 and 8.9 billion PBMCs. Points the paper makes about the study in general: Because the study included a small number of donors, the genetic and exposure-history diversity represented was limited. Incomplete sequencing was indicated by rarefaction of sorted-subset datasets, despite the large sequencing depth. Naive subsets generally had larger estimated clonotype richness than memory subsets. Pairwise subsampling led to the expectation that sequencing depth would affect the degree of clonotype sharing among donors. Across four donors, around 5.4% of naive CD4, around 3.5% of naive CD8, approximately 2.5% of memory CD4, and under 0.45% of memory CD8 clonotypes were shared. Sampling was restricted to blood, and TCR repertoires in tissue are likely to differ from TCR repertoires in blood. Clonotypes shared by all four sorted-subset donors showed higher generation probabilities than non-shared clonotypes.

The CDR3 has 15 amino acids, counting the end cysteine and phenylalanine. Of the read, only the CDR3 DNA is kept; its 45 bases are in frame from base 1. V is shortened by 2 bases, J by 1 base, and the region joining them spans 10 bases. From a lookup of the germline V gene (reference sequence), CDR1 and CDR2 are SGHNT and YYREEE. Using the deep immunoSEQ assay, multiplex PCR amplified TCR CDR3 regions from genomic DNA. Extracted genomic DNA from each cell subset was spread evenly across all wells of several immunoSEQ 96-well plates, with each plate serving as a replicate. For sorted subsets, each replicate PCR was loaded with 200 ng genomic DNA, equivalent to about 33,000 T cell genomes. Purified libraries were measured with a Qubit 3.0 fluorometer, size-checked on a Bioanalyzer 2100, and measured again with the KAPA Library Quantification kit. Each immunoSEQ 96-well plate was sequenced on its own single-read 150-cycle Illumina NextSeq 550 flow cell. The original pipeline was this. Because the immunoSEQ output held only junctional sequences and lacked quality scores, the filtering could not match the filtering applied to full-length reads. Sequences were annotated with PyIR, a Python wrapper for IgBLAST v1.9, using IMGT germline references to assign V/J genes and CDR3. Reads with weak V/J assignments (E-value above 1e-6), missing CDR3, stop codons, out-of-frame junctions, or ambiguous translated residues were removed. A V3J clonotype was defined by an identical inferred V gene, J gene, and CDR3 amino acid sequence. To compute the percentage overlap between repertoires, the number of shared unique clonotypes was divided by the size of the smaller repertoire. Three approaches were used to assess repertoire richness: RTK rarefaction, the Chao1 estimator, and Recon v2.1 estimates of unobserved clonotypes. OLGA was used to compute generation probabilities for all TCRbeta clonotypes that the gDNA method yielded from a handful of donors. TCRdb obtained this table from immuneACCESS and retained in-frame rearrangements with V and J assigned. These tables miss some clones; where compared with another copy, unresolved V genes account for less than half of the shortfall, and the remainder is unexplained. The V and J calls and clone size come from that table; D and trimming were worked out from the DNA. A total of under 1 million clones appear in this sample, 90% to 97% of them only once. The biggest ten clones account for about 0.21% of the sample.

CD8 naive samples consisted of CD45RO-negative cells that were positively selected for CCR7, yielding a CD45RA+CCR7+ population without TemRA cells. The donors were healthy, HIV-negative adults with no recently reported acute infections or vaccinations. Only Caucasian adults living in Nashville, Tennessee, USA were represented among the donors. After blood collection by leukapheresis, PBMCs were isolated using Ficoll-Histopaque density gradient centrifugation and then cryopreserved in the vapor phase of liquid nitrogen. Analytical flow cytometry was used to check the purity and quantity of every magnetically sorted T cell population. Each sorted fraction had its genomic DNA isolated and then quantified by UV absorbance on a Nanodrop 2000c.

The TCR was taken from a man aged 30 to 45 in good health. Sample: naive CD8+ T cells sorted from blood. Explained via the paper, the cell subset or site label denotes: CD45RA+CCR7+. The V and J segments used are TRBV5-4 and TRBJ2-1; matching of 5 bases hints at TRBD2 as the D gene. The CDR3 reads as follows: CASSFGLASYNEQFF. The DNA sequence is TGTGCCAGCAGCTTCGGTCTAGCTTCCTACAATGAGCAGTTCTTC. Reference TRBV5-4 and TRBJ2-1 genes cover what lies past the CDR3, so the full variable domain is ETGVTQSPTHLIKTRGQQVTLRCSSQSGHNTVSWYQQALGQGPQFIFQYYREEENGRGNFPPRFSGLQFPNYSSELNVNALELDDSALYLCASSFGLASYNEQFFGPGTRLTVL.